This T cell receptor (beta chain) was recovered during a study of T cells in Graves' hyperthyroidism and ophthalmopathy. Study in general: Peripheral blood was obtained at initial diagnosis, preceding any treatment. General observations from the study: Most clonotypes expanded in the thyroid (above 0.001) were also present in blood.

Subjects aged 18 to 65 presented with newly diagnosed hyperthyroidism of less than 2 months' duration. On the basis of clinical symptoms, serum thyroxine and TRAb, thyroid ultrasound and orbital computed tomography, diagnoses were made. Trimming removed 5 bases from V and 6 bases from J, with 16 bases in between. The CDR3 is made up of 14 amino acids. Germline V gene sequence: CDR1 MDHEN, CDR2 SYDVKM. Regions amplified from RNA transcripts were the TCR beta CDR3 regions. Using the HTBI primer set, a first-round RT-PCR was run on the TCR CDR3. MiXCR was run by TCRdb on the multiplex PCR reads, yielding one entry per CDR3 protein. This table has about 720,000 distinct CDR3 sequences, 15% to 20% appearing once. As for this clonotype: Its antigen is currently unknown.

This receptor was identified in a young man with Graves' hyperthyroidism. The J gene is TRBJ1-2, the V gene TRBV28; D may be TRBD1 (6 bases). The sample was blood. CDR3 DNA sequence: TGTGCCAGCAGTCAACAGGGACCGGTGGATGGCTACACCTTC. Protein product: CASSQQGPVDGYTF.